The table lists the clone carrying this T cell receptor (beta chain) with a few counts. The target antigen is unknown. These data originate in a study of CD8 T cells in ankylosing spondylitis. Findings and limits, study-wide: Within ankylosing spondylitis blood, a TCR beta motif made up of seven to nine highly homologous variants appeared to be characteristic.

The length of the CDR3 is 12 residues. V dropped 6 bases and J dropped 8; count of bases not matched to a gene: 3. Germline CDR1 reads DFQATT; CDR2 reads SNEGSKA (reference sequence). TCRdb redid the calling of the 5' RACE reads with MiXCR, one entry per CDR3 protein. The profile shows around 390,000 distinct CDR3 sequences, more than 20% of them singletons. The chain links TRBV20-1 to TRBJ2-1, with 11 bases lining up with TRBD1. The TCR was taken from a male donor with ankylosing spondylitis. Input material: blood, either unsorted or a sorted T cell fraction (not recorded which). The CDR3 DNA reads as TGCAGTGCCTGGACAGGGGGCGATGAGCAGTTCTTC. Translating gives CSAWTGGDEQFF.